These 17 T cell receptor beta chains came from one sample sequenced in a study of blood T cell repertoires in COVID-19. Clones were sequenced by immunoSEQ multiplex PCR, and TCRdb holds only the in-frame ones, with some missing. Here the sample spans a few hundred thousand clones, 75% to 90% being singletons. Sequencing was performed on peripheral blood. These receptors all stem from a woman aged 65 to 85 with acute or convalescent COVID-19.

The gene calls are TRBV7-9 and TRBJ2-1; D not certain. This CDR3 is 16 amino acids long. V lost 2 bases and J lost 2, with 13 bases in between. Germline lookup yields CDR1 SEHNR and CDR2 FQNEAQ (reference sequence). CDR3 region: CASSLRVRATYNEQFF. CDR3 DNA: TGTGCCAGCAGCTTACGGGTACGCGCGACCTACAATGAGCAGTTCTTC.

In DNA form, the CDR3 reads TGTGCCAGCAGCTTAGCGGTCAGGGTTGGTGAAAAACTGTTTTTT. This codes for CASSLAVRVGEKLFF. The chain has TRBV7-9 and TRBJ1-4; weak D call: TRBD1 (5 bases). The CDR3 is 15 amino acids. V lost 0 bases and J 7 bases, leaving 12 bases between the germline ends. Germline V lookup: CDR1 SEHNR, CDR2 FQNEAQ (reference sequence).

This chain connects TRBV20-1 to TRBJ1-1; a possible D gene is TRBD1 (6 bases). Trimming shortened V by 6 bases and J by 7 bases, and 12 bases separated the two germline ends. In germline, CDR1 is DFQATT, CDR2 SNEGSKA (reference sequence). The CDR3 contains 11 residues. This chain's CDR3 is CSASQGDEAFF. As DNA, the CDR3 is TGCAGTGCGTCACAGGGAGATGAAGCTTTCTTT.

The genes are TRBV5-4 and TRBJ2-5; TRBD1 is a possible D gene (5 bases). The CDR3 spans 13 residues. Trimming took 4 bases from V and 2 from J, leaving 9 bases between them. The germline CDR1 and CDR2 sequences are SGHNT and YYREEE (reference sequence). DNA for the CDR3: TGTGCCAGCAGCCGACAGAAGCAAGAGACCCAGTACTTC. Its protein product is CASSRQKQETQYF.

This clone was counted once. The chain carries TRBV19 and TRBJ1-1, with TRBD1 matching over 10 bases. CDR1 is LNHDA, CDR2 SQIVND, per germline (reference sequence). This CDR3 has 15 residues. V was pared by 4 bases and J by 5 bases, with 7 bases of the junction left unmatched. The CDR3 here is CASSTGQGKKTEAFF. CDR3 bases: TGTGCCAGTAGTACGGGACAGGGGAAGAAGACTGAAGCTTTCTTT.

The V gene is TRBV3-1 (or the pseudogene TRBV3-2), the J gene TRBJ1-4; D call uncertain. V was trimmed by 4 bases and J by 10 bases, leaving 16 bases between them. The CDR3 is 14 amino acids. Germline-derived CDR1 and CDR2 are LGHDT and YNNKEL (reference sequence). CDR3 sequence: CASSLYPGMGKLFF. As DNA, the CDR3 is TGTGCCAGCAGCCTCTACCCCGGGATGGGAAAACTGTTTTTT.

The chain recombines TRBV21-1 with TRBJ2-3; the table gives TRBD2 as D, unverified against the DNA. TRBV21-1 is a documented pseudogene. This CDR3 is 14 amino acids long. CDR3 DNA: TGTGCCAGTCCATTAGCAGGACTCACAGATACGCAGTATTTT. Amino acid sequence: CASPLAGLTDTQYF.

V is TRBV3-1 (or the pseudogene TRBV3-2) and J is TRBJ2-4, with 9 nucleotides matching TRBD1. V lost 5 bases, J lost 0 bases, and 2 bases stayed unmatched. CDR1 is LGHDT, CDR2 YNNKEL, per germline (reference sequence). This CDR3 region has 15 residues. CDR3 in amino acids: CASSTGGPAKNIQYF. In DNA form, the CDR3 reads TGTGCCAGCAGCACAGGGGGCCCAGCCAAAAACATTCAGTACTTC.

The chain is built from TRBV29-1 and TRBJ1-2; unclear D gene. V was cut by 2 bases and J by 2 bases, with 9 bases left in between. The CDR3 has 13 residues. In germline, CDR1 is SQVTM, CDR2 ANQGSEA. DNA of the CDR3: TGCAGCGTTGAATCCGGAGTCAACTATGGCTACACCTTC. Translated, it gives CSVESGVNYGYTF.

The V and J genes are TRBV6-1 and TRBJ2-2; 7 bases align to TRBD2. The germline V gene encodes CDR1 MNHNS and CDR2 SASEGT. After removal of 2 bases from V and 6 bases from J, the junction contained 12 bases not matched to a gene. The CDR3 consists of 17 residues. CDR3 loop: CASSELGGAPLAGELFF. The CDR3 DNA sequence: TGTGCCAGCAGTGAATTGGGAGGGGCACCCTTGGCCGGGGAGCTGTTTTTT.

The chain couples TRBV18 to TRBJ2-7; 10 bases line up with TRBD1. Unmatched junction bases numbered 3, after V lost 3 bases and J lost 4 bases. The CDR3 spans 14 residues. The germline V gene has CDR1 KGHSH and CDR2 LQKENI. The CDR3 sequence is CASSPGTGAYEQYF. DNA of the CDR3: TGTGCCAGCTCACCCGGGACAGGGGCGTACGAGCAGTACTTC.

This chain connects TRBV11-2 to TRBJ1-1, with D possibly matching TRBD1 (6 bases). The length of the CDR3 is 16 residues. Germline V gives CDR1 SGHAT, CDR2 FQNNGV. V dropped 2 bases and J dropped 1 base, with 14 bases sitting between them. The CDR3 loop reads CASSLNRVRGNTEAFF. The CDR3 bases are TGTGCCAGCAGCTTAAATCGTGTCAGGGGGAACACTGAAGCTTTCTTT.

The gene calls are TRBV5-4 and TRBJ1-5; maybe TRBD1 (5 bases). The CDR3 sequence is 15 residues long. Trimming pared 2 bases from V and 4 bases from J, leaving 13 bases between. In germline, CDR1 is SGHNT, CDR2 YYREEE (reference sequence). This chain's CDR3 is CASSFGVGENQPQHF. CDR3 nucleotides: TGTGCCAGCAGCTTTGGGGTAGGGGAAAATCAGCCCCAGCATTTT.

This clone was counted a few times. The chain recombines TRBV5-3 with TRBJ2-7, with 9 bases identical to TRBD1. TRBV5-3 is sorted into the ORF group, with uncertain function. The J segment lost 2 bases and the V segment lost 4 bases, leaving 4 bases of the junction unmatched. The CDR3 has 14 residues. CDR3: CARSGRDRAYEQYF. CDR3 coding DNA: TGTGCCAGAAGCGGGAGGGACAGGGCCTACGAGCAGTACTTC.

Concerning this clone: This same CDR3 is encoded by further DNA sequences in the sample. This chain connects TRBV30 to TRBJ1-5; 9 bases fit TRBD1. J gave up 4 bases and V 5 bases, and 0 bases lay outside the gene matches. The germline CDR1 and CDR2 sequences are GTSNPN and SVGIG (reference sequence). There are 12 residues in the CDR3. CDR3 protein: CAWGQGNQPQHF. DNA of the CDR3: TGTGCCTGGGGACAGGGGAATCAGCCCCAGCATTTT.

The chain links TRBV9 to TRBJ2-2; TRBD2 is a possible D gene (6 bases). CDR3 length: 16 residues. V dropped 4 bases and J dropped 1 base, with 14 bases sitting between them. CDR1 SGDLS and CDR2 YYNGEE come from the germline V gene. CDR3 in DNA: TGTGCCAGCAGCCCTGTGAACGGGGGGAACACCGGGGAGCTGTTTTTT. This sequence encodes CASSPVNGGNTGELFF.

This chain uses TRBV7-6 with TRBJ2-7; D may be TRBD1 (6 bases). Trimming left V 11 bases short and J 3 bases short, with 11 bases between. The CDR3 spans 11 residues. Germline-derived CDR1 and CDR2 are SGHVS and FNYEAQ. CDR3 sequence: CAATGSYEQYF. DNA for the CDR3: TGTGCCGCAACAGGGAGCTACGAGCAGTACTTC.